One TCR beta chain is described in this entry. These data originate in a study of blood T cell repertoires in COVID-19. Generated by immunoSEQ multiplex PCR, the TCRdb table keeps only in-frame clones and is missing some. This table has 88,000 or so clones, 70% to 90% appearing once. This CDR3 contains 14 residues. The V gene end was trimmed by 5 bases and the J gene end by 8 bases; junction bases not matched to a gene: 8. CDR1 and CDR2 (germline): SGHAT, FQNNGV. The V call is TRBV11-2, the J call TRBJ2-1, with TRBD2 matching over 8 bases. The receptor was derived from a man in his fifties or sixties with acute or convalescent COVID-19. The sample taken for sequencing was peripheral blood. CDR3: CASSPSAGGYEQFF. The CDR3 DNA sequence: TGTGCCAGCAGCCCTTCCGCGGGAGGATATGAGCAGTTCTTC.